The clone carrying this T cell receptor beta chain has a count of ten or more. This record comes from a study of T cell repertoires in cytomegalovirus infection. Study-level information: A matching HLA type, together with CMV infection, was signaled by public TCR beta signatures.

TCRdb itself ran the reads through MiXCR, one entry per CDR3 protein. The sample yields 290,000 or so distinct CDR3 sequences, around 9.6% seen once. The CDR3 is made up of 15 amino acids. V was shortened by 7 bases and J by 0 bases, with 15 bases between the two germline ends. From germline, CDR1 is SQVTM and CDR2 ANQGSEA. The sample comprised PBMCs. The receptor's source is a human donor in good health (CMV status not recorded). Some clones in this sample may be carry-over from other donors' samples. The chain is built from TRBV29-1 and TRBJ1-4; D gene unclear. The CDR3 loop reads CSASKSGTTNEKLFF. CDR3 DNA: TGCAGCGCCTCCAAGTCGGGAACAACTAATGAAAAACTGTTTTTT.